This T cell receptor (beta chain) was retrieved from a study of shared clonotypes between healthy human individuals (dated by TCRdb to the early 2020s). Concerning the study at large: The cohort comprised a couple of women and three men aged 18 to 49 years. For each donor, three plates each were used for CD4 naive and CD4 memory, two plates were used for CD8 naive, and one plate was used for CD8 memory. The study deeply sequenced blood TCR repertoires of several healthy adults to estimate repertoire size and the extent of clonotype sharing between individuals. To increase sequencing depth and limit assay-specific biases, TCR repertoire library preparation and sequencing were carried out by different laboratories using diverse techniques. Each donor's leukapheresis produced roughly between roughly 0.9 and 8.9 billion PBMCs. Paper-wide results and their limitations: Pairwise subsampling indicated that sequencing depth was expected to affect the degree of clonotype sharing among donors. Naive subsets generally had larger estimated clonotype richness than memory subsets. Across four donors, approximately 4.6% of naive CD4, more than 3% of naive CD8, 2% to 2.5% of memory CD4, and roughly 0.41% of memory CD8 clonotypes were shared. Sampling was limited to blood, and TCR repertoires in tissue likely differ from TCR repertoires in blood. Because the study included only a small number of donors, the genetic and exposure-history diversity represented was limited. Compared with non-shared clonotypes, the clonotypes found in all four sorted-subset donors had higher generation probabilities. Even with the large sequencing depth, rarefaction of the sorted-subset datasets indicated that sequencing was incomplete.

V and J are trimmed by 6 bases and 5 bases, and the gene matches miss 7 bases of the junction. CDR1 MNHEY and CDR2 SVGAGI are derived from the germline V gene. From the cysteine up to the phenylalanine, the CDR3 has a length of 15 residues. Only the CDR3 DNA is retained, 45 bases long and in frame from the first base. The donors were healthy, HIV-negative adults with no recently reported acute infections or vaccinations. All donors were Caucasian adults living in Nashville, Tennessee, USA. CD4+ T cells were enriched by magnetic negative selection, after which naive cells were positively selected on CD45RA and the negative fraction was taken as the memory subset. After blood collection by leukapheresis, PBMCs were isolated using Ficoll-Histopaque density gradient centrifugation and then cryopreserved in the vapor phase of liquid nitrogen. Purity and quantity of every magnetically sorted T cell population were checked by analytical flow cytometry. Genomic DNA was isolated from every sorted fraction and measured by UV absorbance on a Nanodrop 2000c.

Using the deep immunoSEQ assay, TCR CDR3 regions were amplified from genomic DNA by multiplex PCR. Extracted genomic DNA from each cell subset was distributed evenly across all wells of several immunoSEQ 96-well plates, and each plate was treated as a replicate. Each replicate PCR for sorted subsets received about 220 ng genomic DNA, equal to 30,000 or so T cell genomes. The purified libraries were quantified using a Qubit 3.0 fluorometer, sized with a Bioanalyzer 2100, and then quantified again using the KAPA Library Quantification kit. Every immunoSEQ 96-well plate was sequenced on a dedicated single-read 150-cycle Illumina NextSeq 550 flow cell. Concerning the study's data processing: Because the immunoSEQ output included only junctional sequences and no quality scores, the filtering could not be the same as the filtering used for full-length reads. To assign V/J genes and CDR3, sequences were annotated against IMGT germline references using PyIR, a Python wrapper for IgBLAST v1.9. Any read was removed if the V/J assignment was weak (E-value above 1e-6), the CDR3 was missing, or the read contained stop codons, out-of-frame junctions, or ambiguous translated residues. V3J clonotypes were defined by identical inferred V gene, J gene, and CDR3 amino acid sequence. To compute the percentage overlap between repertoires, the number of shared unique clonotypes was divided by the size of the smaller repertoire. RTK rarefaction, the Chao1 estimator, and Recon v2.1 estimates of unobserved clonotypes were used to assess repertoire richness. Generation probabilities for all TCRbeta clonotypes obtained by the gDNA method from a handful of donors were computed using OLGA. Imported from immuneACCESS, the table was reduced by TCRdb to in-frame sequences with V and J called. These copies leave out some clones; in studies compared against another copy, an unresolved V gene accounts for under half, and the cause of the remainder is not known. The DNA was the basis for D and trimming; V, J and clone size are from that table. The sample table records millions of clones; 85% to 95% of these occur just once. Jointly, the top ten make up 0.1% to 0.15% of the sample.

A note on this clone: No antigen is known for it. No much larger clone is present one base from it, and per-base qualities are unavailable.

The chain is encoded by TRBV6-5 joined to TRBJ2-1; the central 10 bases match TRBD2. The sequence was obtained from a man between 18 and 29 years old in good health. What was sequenced was naive CD4+ T cells sorted from blood. According to the study, the label for this sample's cell subset or site signals: CD45RA+ positively selected. The CDR3: CASSPGLAYNNEQFF. The bases are TGTGCCAGCAGCCCGGGACTAGCGTATAACAATGAGCAGTTCTTC.